The 20 T cell receptor beta chains below come from one sample, sequenced in a study of blood T cells in healthy people across ages. Sample-barcoded 5' priming and a J-beta primer mix drove a second PCR of 7 to 11 cycles. TCRdb recomputed calls from the 5' RACE reads with MiXCR, one row per CDR3 protein. The table includes 1.5 million to 2 million distinct CDR3 sequences, around 42% detected once. The sample consisted of blood. All receptors derive from a human donor in good health.

This chain connects TRBV20-1 to TRBJ2-1, with D hard to call. The CDR3 spans 16 residues. CDR1 and CDR2 from the germline V gene are DFQATT and SNEGSKA (reference sequence). Between the trimmed V and J ends, which lost 0 bases and 1 base, there was a span of 13 bases. CDR3 DNA sequence: TGCAGTGCTAGAGATCATTCGGCCGAATCCTACAATGAGCAGTTCTTC. It specifies CSARDHSAESYNEQFF.

This clonotype has a handful of counts. J is TRBJ1-5 and V is TRBV24-1, with a tentative D call TRBD1 (5 bases). V lost 0 bases and J 4 bases, leaving 9 bases between the germline ends. CDR3 length: 15 amino acids. Per germline, CDR1 KGHDR and CDR2 SFDVKD. The CDR3 is CATSDLHSGNQPQHF. The CDR3 nucleotides are TGTGCCACCAGTGATTTGCATTCAGGGAATCAGCCCCAGCATTTT.

V usage is TRBV5-1 and J usage is TRBJ2-5; D gene unclear. V lost 0 bases and J 7 bases, leaving 10 bases between the germline ends. The germline V gene has CDR1 SGHRS and CDR2 YFSETQ. This CDR3 comprises 13 residues. The CDR3 DNA reads TGCGCCAGCAGCTTGGAACCGACGGGGACCCAGTACTTC. Protein: CASSLEPTGTQYF.

The rearrangement uses TRBV5-5 and TRBJ1-5; no clear D. V dropped 4 bases and J dropped 1 base, with 15 bases sitting between them. CDR3 length: 16 residues. Per germline, CDR1 SGHKS and CDR2 YYEKEE (reference sequence). In DNA, the CDR3 is TGTGCCAGCAGCCCGGCGATAGGTCGAAGCAATCAGCCCCAGCATTTT. Translated: CASSPAIGRSNQPQHF.

This clonotype was observed a handful of times. The rearrangement links TRBV21-1 to TRBJ1-2. TRBV21-1 is designated a pseudogene. This CDR3 is built from 11 residues. CDR3 region: CASSVNWGYTF. Here the CDR3 DNA reads TGTGCCAGCAGCGTCAATTGGGGCTACACCTTC.

V usage is TRBV15 and J usage is TRBJ2-7; TRBD2 might be the D (6 bases). Germline loops: CDR1 LNHNV, CDR2 YYDKDF (reference sequence). The ends were cut back, 8 bases at V and 2 bases at J, with 16 bases in the middle. The CDR3 consists of 14 residues. The chain's CDR3 is CATGNRDLAYEQYF. For the CDR3, the DNA is TGTGCCACCGGCAACCGGGACTTGGCCTACGAGCAGTACTTC. The full variable domain, rest sourced from reference TRBV15 and TRBJ2-7, is DAMVIQNPRYQVTQFGKPVTLSCSQTLNHNVMYWYQQKSSQAPKLLFHYYDKDFNNEADTPDNFQSRRPNTSFCFLDIRSPGLGDTAMYLCATGNRDLAYEQYFGPGTRLTVT.

This clonotype was found a few times. The chain recombines TRBV20-1 with TRBJ2-1; either TRBD1 or TRBD2 may fit D (5 bases each). Per germline, CDR1 DFQATT and CDR2 SNEGSKA (reference sequence). Trimming cost V 5 bases and J 8 bases, with 16 bases left between them. There are 13 residues in the CDR3. Written as DNA, the CDR3 is TGCAGTGCTTGGGACGGGGAAAGTGATGAGCAGTTCTTC. Protein product: CSAWDGESDEQFF.

V and J are TRBV6-2 or TRBV6-3 and TRBJ1-1; D gene ambiguous. The CDR3 extends over 11 amino acids. V gave up 7 bases and J gave up 10 bases, with 13 bases separating them. Per germline, CDR1 MNHEY and CDR2 SVGEGT. The CDR3 DNA follows: TGTGCCAGCACCAACCTACTAGGAGCTTTCTTT. Protein: CASTNLLGAFF.

The rearrangement links TRBV6-1 to TRBJ2-3; 7 positions match TRBD2. This CDR3 is built from 16 residues. Germline CDR1 is MNHNS and CDR2 is SASEGT. V was clipped by 2 bases and J by 1 base; unmatched bases: 6. CDR3 DNA: TGTGCCAGCAGTGAAAAAGTGAGCGGGGGCACAGATACGCAGTATTTT. Protein sequence: CASSEKVSGGTDTQYF.

This clonotype appeared many times. The chain combines TRBV27 with TRBJ2-1, with TRBD1 as a possible D gene (6 bases). Germline CDR1 and CDR2: MNHEY and SMNVEV (reference sequence). The CDR3 is 15 amino acids. Trimming stripped 6 bases from V and 9 bases from J, with 21 bases between. CDR3 in amino acids: CASRTTGTPGAEQFF. CDR3 bases: TGTGCCAGCAGAACAACCGGGACACCCGGGGCTGAGCAGTTCTTC.

Only a few counts were recorded for this clonotype. The CDR3 DNA is TGTGCCAGCAGCCGCGGCAGGGGTCTACCGGGGGGCTACACCTTC. Translating gives CASSRGRGLPGGYTF. V usage is TRBV12-3 or TRBV12-4 and J usage is TRBJ1-2, with a tentative D call TRBD1 (6 bases). Between the trimmed V and J ends, which lost 6 bases and 8 bases, there was a span of 22 bases. The CDR3 spans 15 residues.

This clonotype showed up just a few times. J is TRBJ2-7 and V is TRBV2; 8 nucleotides match TRBD1. The CDR3 loop spans 14 amino acids. V lost 4 bases, J lost 3 bases, and 5 bases stayed unmatched. Germline V gene sequence: CDR1 SNHLY, CDR2 FYNNEI. The CDR3 nucleotides are TGTGCCAGCAGTGGGACAGGGAATAGCTACGAGCAGTACTTC. Translation: CASSGTGNSYEQYF.

This clonotype was found a few times. The chain is built from TRBV7-2 and TRBJ2-1; 8 bases are a match to TRBD2. Germline V lookup: CDR1 SGHTA, CDR2 FQGNSA. The CDR3 extends over 15 amino acids. The V gene end was trimmed by 3 bases and the J gene end by 2 bases; junction bases not matched to a gene: 3. CDR3 loop: CASSFGRGTYNEQFF. The CDR3 DNA is TGTGCCAGCAGCTTCGGGAGGGGGACCTACAATGAGCAGTTCTTC.

This clonotype appeared many times. The rearrangement links TRBV7-7 to TRBJ2-1; 9 nucleotides agree with TRBD1. The CDR3 consists of 15 residues. Looked up from germline, CDR1 is SSHAT and CDR2 is FNYEAQ (reference sequence). Trimming removed 6 bases from V and 8 bases from J; junction bases left unmatched: 11. CDR3 region: CASSLNRDRVHEQFF. The DNA of the CDR3 is TGTGCCAGCAGTTTAAACCGGGACAGGGTCCATGAGCAGTTCTTC.

On this clonotype: A much more abundant neighbour one base away suggests this may be a read error. CDR3 residues: CAGSSRQKETQYF. CDR3 bases: TGTGCCGGCAGTTCCCGACAGAAAGAGACCCAGTACTTC. The chain has TRBV6-2 or TRBV6-3 and TRBJ2-5; maybe TRBD1 (5 bases). This CDR3 region has 13 residues. Per germline, CDR1 MNHEY and CDR2 SVGEGT.

This clonotype was picked up a small number of times. The chain carries TRBV4-3 and TRBJ1-1; D not resolved. Trimming stripped 4 bases from V and 8 bases from J, with 14 bases between. CDR1 and CDR2 from the germline V gene are LGHNA and YSLEER. The CDR3 loop spans 13 amino acids. The CDR3 nucleotides read TGCGCCAGCAGCCCCGGCCGGTTGTCGGAAGCTTTCTTT. It yields the protein CASSPGRLSEAFF.

CDR3 in amino acids: CASSLPSLGYTF. CDR3 nucleotides: TGTGCCAGCAGCTTACCTAGTCTGGGCTACACCTTC. V gene TRBV11-2 combines with J gene TRBJ1-2, with D hard to call. Trimming left V 2 bases short and J 8 bases short, with 9 bases between. CDR1 SGHAT and CDR2 FQNNGV come from the germline V gene. The CDR3 totals 12 residues.

The chain combines TRBV4-3 with TRBJ1-1; weak D call: TRBD1 (6 bases). Trimming removed 4 bases from V and 1 base from J, with 10 bases in between. CDR1 is LGHNA and CDR2 is YSLEER in the germline V gene. This CDR3 has 14 amino acids. Written as DNA, the CDR3 is TGCGCCAGCAGCCGACAGGCTGGGAACACTGAAGCTTTCTTT. It yields the protein CASSRQAGNTEAFF.

This chain uses TRBV5-1 with TRBJ2-3; 12 bases agree with TRBD2. CDR3 length equals 15 residues. The V gene end was trimmed by 7 bases and the J gene end by 6 bases; junction bases not matched to a gene: 9. Per the germline V gene, CDR1 is SGHRS and CDR2 is YFSETQ. The CDR3 DNA reads as TGCGCCAGCTTCGCTAGCGGGGGGGCGTCGGATACGCAGTATTTT. Its protein is CASFASGGASDTQYF. Drawing the rest from reference TRBV5-1 and TRBJ2-3, the complete variable domain is KAGVTQTPRYLIKTRGQQVTLSCSPISGHRSVSWYQQTPGQGLQFLFEYFSETQRNKGNFPGRFSGRQFSNSRSEMNVSTLELGDSALYLCASFASGGASDTQYFGPGTRLTVL.

There are many counts of this clonotype. This chain uses TRBV13 with TRBJ1-2, with D perhaps matching TRBD1 (5 bases). Between the trimmed V and J ends, which lost 0 bases and 2 bases, there was a span of 7 bases. Germline V gene sequence: CDR1 PRHDT, CDR2 FYEKMQ (reference sequence). The CDR3 totals 14 residues. CDR3 loop: CASSLGGDNYGYTF. The CDR3 DNA is TGTGCCAGCAGCTTAGGAGGGGACAACTATGGCTACACCTTC.